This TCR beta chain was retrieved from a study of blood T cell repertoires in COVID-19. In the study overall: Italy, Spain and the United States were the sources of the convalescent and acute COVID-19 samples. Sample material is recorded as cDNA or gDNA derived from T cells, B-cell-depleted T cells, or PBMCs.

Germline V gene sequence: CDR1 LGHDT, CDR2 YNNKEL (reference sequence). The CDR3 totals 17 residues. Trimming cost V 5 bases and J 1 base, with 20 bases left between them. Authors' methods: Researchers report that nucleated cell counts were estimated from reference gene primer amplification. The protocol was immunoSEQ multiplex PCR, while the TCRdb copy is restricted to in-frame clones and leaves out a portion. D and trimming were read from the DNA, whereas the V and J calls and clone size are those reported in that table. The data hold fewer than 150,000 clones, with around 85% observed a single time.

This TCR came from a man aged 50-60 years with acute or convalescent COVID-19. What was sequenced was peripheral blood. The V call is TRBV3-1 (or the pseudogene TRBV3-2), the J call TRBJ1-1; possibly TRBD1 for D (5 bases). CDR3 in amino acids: CASSSLPLGHRNTEAFF. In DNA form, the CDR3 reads TGTGCCAGCAGCTCCCTACCGCTGGGGCACCGGAACACTGAAGCTTTCTTT.